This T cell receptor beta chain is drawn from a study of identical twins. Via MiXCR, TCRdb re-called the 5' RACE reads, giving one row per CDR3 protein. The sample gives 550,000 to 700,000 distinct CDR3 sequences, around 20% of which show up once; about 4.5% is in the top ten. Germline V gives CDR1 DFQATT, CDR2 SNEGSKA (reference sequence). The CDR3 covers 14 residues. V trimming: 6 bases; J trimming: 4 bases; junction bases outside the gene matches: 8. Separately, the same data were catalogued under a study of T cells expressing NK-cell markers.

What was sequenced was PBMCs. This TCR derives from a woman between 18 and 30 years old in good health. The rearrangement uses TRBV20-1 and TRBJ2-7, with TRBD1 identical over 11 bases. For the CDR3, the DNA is TGCAGTGCCCCATGGACAGGGGGCGGTTACGAGCAGTACTTC. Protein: CSAPWTGGGYEQYF.